These 20 T cell receptor beta chains originate from one sample sequenced in a study of response to subunit inactivated influenza vaccine. TCRdb analysed the RT-PCR reads with MiXCR anew, one entry per CDR3 protein. The data show approximately 570,000 distinct CDR3 sequences, less than 8% seen once. Sequences were derived from PBMCs from blood, sampled roughly 24 months after vaccination. The receptors derive from a man between 50 and 69 years old who received an inactivated influenza vaccine.

This clonotype was seen only a few times. This chain links TRBV20-1 with TRBJ2-4; D unclear. Germline V lookup: CDR1 DFQATT, CDR2 SNEGSKA (reference sequence). Between the trimmed V and J ends, which lost 6 bases and 4 bases, there was a span of 10 bases. The CDR3 sequence is 12 residues long. CDR3 DNA: TGCAGTGCCTCCGACTGGAAAAACATTCAGTACTTC. Translating it yields CSASDWKNIQYF.

This clonotype appeared many times. The CDR3 sequence: CATSDLVSGGLTGELFF. In DNA form, the CDR3 reads TGTGCCACCAGTGATTTAGTGTCGGGGGGACTCACCGGGGAGCTGTTTTTT. V gene TRBV24-1 combines with J gene TRBJ2-2, with 7 bases matching TRBD2. CDR1 is KGHDR, CDR2 SFDVKD, per germline. The CDR3 covers 17 residues. With V trimmed by 1 base and J by 4 bases, 8 bases remained unmatched.

This clonotype occurred a few times. This rearrangement joins TRBV4-1 to TRBJ2-7, with 8 bases matching TRBD1. This CDR3 has 16 residues. Unmatched junction bases numbered 7, after V lost 1 base and J lost 2 bases. CDR1 and CDR2 (germline): MGHRA, YSYEKL. The DNA of the CDR3 is TGCGCCAGCAGCCAAGGGCCCTCGGACAGGGCCTACGAGCAGTACTTC. Translation gives CASSQGPSDRAYEQYF.

This clonotype was counted ten times or more. V usage is TRBV11-3 and J usage is TRBJ2-1; 7 nucleotides align to TRBD2. The CDR3 is 13 residues long. Germline CDR1 and CDR2: SGHNT and YENEEA. Losses at the gene ends were 0 bases for V and 8 bases for J; bases not matched to a gene: 1. CDR3 DNA: TGTGCCAGCAGCTTAGATGGGGGGGATGAGCAGTTCTTC. It yields the protein CASSLDGGDEQFF.

V is TRBV10-3 and J is TRBJ1-1, with a weak D call TRBD1 (6 bases). The length of the CDR3 is 13 residues. Trimming shortened V by 10 bases and J by 1 base, and 13 bases separated the two germline ends. The germline V gene has CDR1 ENHRY and CDR2 SYGVKD. CDR3 bases: TGTGCCACGGACCCGGACAGGAACACTGAAGCTTTCTTT. Amino acid sequence: CATDPDRNTEAFF.

This clonotype was counted a few times. This chain links TRBV5-5 with TRBJ2-3; D remains ambiguous. Trimming removed 2 bases at V and 2 bases at J, with 9 bases between. Germline CDR1 SGHKS, CDR2 YYEKEE (reference sequence). The CDR3 is made up of 14 amino acids. The CDR3 DNA sequence: TGTGCCAGCAGCTTCCTCACTACCACAGATACGCAGTATTTT. It translates to CASSFLTTTDTQYF.

A remark on this clonotype: It is likely a read error, because the conserved phenylalanine at the end of the CDR3 is missing. The chain links TRBV28 to TRBJ2-7, with TRBD2 matching over 12 bases. The CDR3 contains 15 residues. Germline trimming cut 6 bases from V and 4 bases from J; bases unmatched to any gene: 7. CDR1 MDHEN and CDR2 SYDVKM come from the germline V gene. CDR3 coding DNA: TGTGCCAGCAGGGGACAGACTAGCGGGAGTTACGAGCAGTACTCC. Translating it yields CASRGQTSGSYEQYS.

This chain uses TRBV19 with TRBJ1-1; D not resolved. The CDR3 has 17 residues. CDR1 LNHDA and CDR2 SQIVND come from the germline V gene (reference sequence). Trimming removed 6 bases at V and 0 bases at J, with 20 bases between. CDR3 nucleotide sequence: TGTGCCAGTAGCTCCCGTTCCCTGACGGCGCTGAACACTGAAGCTTTCTTT. It yields the protein CASSSRSLTALNTEAFF.

V and J are TRBV5-1 and TRBJ2-1; TRBD2 is a possible D gene (6 bases). V lost 0 bases and J 10 bases, leaving 17 bases between the germline ends. This CDR3 region has 15 residues. Germline V lookup: CDR1 SGHRS, CDR2 YFSETQ. CDR3 sequence reads: CASSLEPAAGTEQFF. The CDR3 coding sequence is TGCGCCAGCAGCTTGGAACCGGCGGCGGGGACGGAGCAGTTCTTC.

The V call is TRBV11-2, the J call TRBJ2-5; the match to TRBD1 covers 7 bases. Germline-derived CDR1 and CDR2 are SGHAT and FQNNGV. This CDR3 is built from 14 residues. The ends lost 0 bases at V and 5 bases at J; junction bases unmatched: 3. This chain's CDR3 is CASSLDTGVETQYF. CDR3 nucleotide sequence: TGTGCCAGCAGCTTAGATACAGGGGTTGAGACCCAGTACTTC.

This clonotype was counted a few times. The chain joins TRBV20-1 to TRBJ1-3; D is uncertain. Germline CDR1 is DFQATT and CDR2 is SNEGSKA (reference sequence). The CDR3 is 14 amino acids. Between the trimmed V and J ends, which lost 6 bases and 0 bases, there was a span of 12 bases. In nucleotides, the CDR3 is TGCAGTGCCGCCTCGGGCAGCTCTGGAAACACCATATATTTT. Protein: CSAASGSSGNTIYF.

This clonotype was seen more than once but under ten times. V gene TRBV6-5 combines with J gene TRBJ2-1, with 11 positions matching TRBD1. V dropped 0 bases and J dropped 15; count of bases not matched to a gene: 7. This CDR3 is 14 amino acids long. CDR1 MNHEY and CDR2 SVGAGI come from the germline V gene. This chain's CDR3 is CASSYSGQGARRFF. The CDR3 DNA follows: TGTGCCAGCAGTTACTCAGGACAGGGGGCGCGACGGTTCTTC.

This clonotype appeared many times. The chain employs TRBV29-1 and TRBJ2-2; D remains ambiguous. Per the germline V gene, CDR1 is SQVTM and CDR2 is ANQGSEA. V was pared by 6 bases and J by 5 bases, with 10 bases between. CDR3 length: 12 residues. In DNA form, the CDR3 reads TGCAGCGTCCTACTGAGAACCGGGGAGCTGTTTTTT. Its translation is CSVLLRTGELFF.

This clonotype was detected many times. J is TRBJ2-2 and V is TRBV5-6; 7 bases are a match to TRBD1. With 3 bases clipped from V and 7 bases from J, the junction kept 9 bases outside the gene matches. This CDR3 is 15 amino acids long. Germline V gene data show CDR1 as SGHDT and CDR2 as YYEEEE. The CDR3 loop is CASSYGQEFVGELFF. In DNA, the CDR3 is TGTGCCAGCAGCTATGGACAGGAGTTCGTCGGGGAGCTGTTTTTT.

Remarks on this clonotype: At one end the junction does not follow the germline gene, possibly because of a read error. The chain couples TRBV25-1 to TRBJ1-4; no clear D gene. The CDR3 length is 13 residues. The germline gives CDR1 MGHDK, CDR2 SYGVNS. For the CDR3, the DNA is TGTGCCAGCAGTGCCCTAACTGATGAAAAACTGTTTTTT. Translating gives CASSALTDEKLFF.

This clonotype came up a few times. The chain links TRBV5-5 to TRBJ1-2, with TRBD1 as a possible D gene (6 bases). The CDR3 spans 14 residues. Per the germline V gene, CDR1 is SGHKS and CDR2 is YYEKEE (reference sequence). V was shortened by 4 bases and J by 8 bases, with 18 bases between the two germline ends. In nucleotides, the CDR3 is TGTGCCAGCAGCCTCCCCGGTCGGGGGGGCGGCTACACCTTC. It codes for CASSLPGRGGGYTF.

This clonotype occurred a few times. The chain couples TRBV4-2 to TRBJ2-6; 7 bases align to TRBD1. Germline trimming cut 0 bases from V and 1 base from J; bases unmatched to any gene: 6. The CDR3 loop spans 18 amino acids. Germline values: CDR1 LGHNA, CDR2 YNFKEQ. The CDR3, as DNA: TGTGCCAGCAGCCAAGAAAATGTACAGGGGTCTGGGGCCAACGTCCTGACTTTC. Translation gives CASSQENVQGSGANVLTF.

The sample holds many counts of this clonotype. The CDR3 is CASSQAPGGFYEQYF. The DNA of the CDR3 is TGTGCCAGCAGCCAAGCCCCTGGGGGATTCTACGAGCAGTACTTC. V usage is TRBV3-1 and J usage is TRBJ2-7, with D tentatively TRBD1 or TRBD2 (5 bases each). Germline CDR1 is LGHDT and CDR2 is YNNKEL (reference sequence). V gave up 1 base and J gave up 3 bases, with 13 bases separating them. This CDR3 has 15 amino acids.

V and J are TRBV3-1 and TRBJ2-7; weak D call: TRBD2 (5 bases). V shed 4 bases and J shed 3 bases, with 16 bases lying between them. This CDR3 comprises 15 residues. Germline V gene data show CDR1 as LGHDT and CDR2 as YNNKEL (reference sequence). The CDR3 sequence is CASSRGPKRRYEQYF. The DNA of the CDR3 is TGTGCCAGCAGCCGAGGTCCTAAGCGGCGCTACGAGCAGTACTTC.

At least ten counts were recorded for this clonotype. V and J are TRBV4-2 and TRBJ1-6; D might be TRBD1 (6 bases). Trimming shortened V by 6 bases and J by 0 bases, and 9 bases separated the two germline ends. CDR1 and CDR2 from the germline V gene are LGHNA and YNFKEQ. This CDR3 comprises 15 residues. Here the CDR3 DNA reads TGTGCCAGCAGACAGGGACTCTCCTATAATTCACCCCTCCACTTT. As protein: CASRQGLSYNSPLHF.